The 11 T cell receptor beta chains below come from one sample, sequenced in a study of T cells in Graves' hyperthyroidism and ophthalmopathy. Template material for amplifying TCR beta CDR3 regions consisted of RNA transcripts. First-round RT-PCR with HTBI primers amplified the TCR CDR3 region. Each CDR3 protein is one row after TCRdb ran MiXCR on the multiplex PCR reads. Of hundreds of thousands of distinct CDR3 sequences detected, roughly 14% appear once; the ten largest clones hold 3.5% to 4.5%. Sequenced material: blood. The receptors derive from a woman between 35 and 50 years old with Graves' ophthalmopathy.

This clonotype was counted ten times or more. The rearrangement links TRBV12-3 or TRBV12-4 to TRBJ1-3; 8 nucleotides match TRBD1. After removal of 4 bases from V and 11 bases from J, the junction contained 10 bases not matched to a gene. The CDR3 loop spans 14 amino acids. CDR3 sequence (DNA): TGTGCCAGCAGTTACGGGACAGGTGTTGAGGCCATATATTTT. Translated: CASSYGTGVEAIYF.

This clonotype was found a few times. The rearrangement links TRBV28 to TRBJ1-1; D might be TRBD1 (5 bases). The CDR3 loop spans 14 amino acids. The V end lost 7 bases, the J end lost 10 bases, and 22 bases lay between the germline ends. CDR1 is MDHEN and CDR2 is SYDVKM in the germline V gene. The chain's CDR3 is CASNSGGGSSIAFF. The CDR3 coding sequence is TGTGCCAGCAACTCCGGGGGGGGGAGTAGTATAGCTTTCTTT. The entire variable domain, with the rest obtained from reference TRBV28 and TRBJ1-1, is as follows: DVKVTQSSRYLVKRTGEKVFLECVQDMDHENMFWYRQDPGLGLRLIYFSYDVKMKEKGDIPEGYSVSREKKERFSLILESASTNQTSMYLCASNSGGGSSIAFFGQGTRLTVV.

This clonotype showed up many times. The chain employs TRBV29-1 and TRBJ1-1; D remains ambiguous. Germline CDR1 is SQVTM and CDR2 is ANQGSEA. This CDR3 has 13 residues. Trimming left V 7 bases short and J 5 bases short, with 17 bases between. The CDR3 protein is CSGYNGHGTEAFF. CDR3 nucleotides: TGCAGCGGATACAACGGGCACGGTACTGAAGCTTTCTTT. The variable domain in full, completed from reference TRBV29-1 and TRBJ1-1, reads SAVISQKPSRDICQRGTSLTIQCQVDSQVTMMFWYRQQPGQSLTLIATANQGSEATYESGFVIDKFPISRPNLTFSTLTVSNMSPEDSSIYLCSGYNGHGTEAFFGQGTRLTVV.

This chain uses TRBV28 with TRBJ2-7; no clear D gene. The germline V and J ends were trimmed by 3 bases and 6 bases, with 18 bases remaining between them. CDR1 and CDR2 (germline): MDHEN, SYDVKM. This CDR3 is 15 amino acids long. The DNA for the CDR3 is TGTGCCAGCAGTTTGGGTTTGACCACCCATGTCGAGCAGTACTTC. Its translation: CASSLGLTTHVEQYF.

At least ten counts were recorded for this clonotype. As DNA, the CDR3 is TGTGCCAGCAGTTACTCGATTGTTACCCCACCTAATCAACTAGCGGGAGAACAAGAGACCCAGTACTTC. Translation: CASSYSIVTPPNQLAGEQETQYF. The rearrangement uses TRBV6-2 or TRBV6-3 and TRBJ2-5; TRBD2 agrees at 11 bases. Germline-derived CDR1 and CDR2 are MNHEY and SVGEGT. The CDR3 covers 23 residues. The V and J ends lost 0 bases and 2 bases, in that order; junction bases with no gene match: 23.

This clonotype was seen repeatedly, ten times or more. The chain recombines TRBV6-1 with TRBJ1-5, with TRBD1 matching 8 bases. V gave up 4 bases and J gave up 1 base; unmatched junction bases: 3. This CDR3 is built from 15 residues. CDR1 MNHNS and CDR2 SASEGT come from the germline V gene. The CDR3 DNA follows: TGTGCCAGCAGTGGATACAGGGGGAGCAATCAGCCCCAGCATTTT. Translating gives CASSGYRGSNQPQHF.

This clonotype was detected ten times or more. This chain joins TRBV27 and TRBJ2-7; 11 bases agree with TRBD1. From germline, CDR1 is MNHEY and CDR2 SMNVEV (reference sequence). The CDR3 extends over 14 amino acids. The V segment lost 9 bases and the J segment 4 bases; nucleotides outside the gene matches: 8. CDR3 protein: CASAPGTGGYEQYF. Written as DNA, the CDR3 is TGTGCCAGTGCCCCCGGGACAGGGGGTTACGAGCAGTACTTC.

The rearrangement joins TRBV9 to TRBJ1-2; D possibly corresponds to TRBD1 (6 bases). Trimming cost V 4 bases and J 6 bases, with 22 bases left between them. The germline CDR1 and CDR2 sequences are SGDLS and YYNGEE. This CDR3 is 16 amino acids long. CDR3 nucleotides: TGTGCCAGCAGCTCCAGTCGAACGTCAGGGGCACATGGCTACACCTTC. Residues: CASSSSRTSGAHGYTF.

The chain carries TRBV20-1 and TRBJ2-3, with 7 bases aligning to TRBD2. CDR1 DFQATT and CDR2 SNEGSKA come from the germline V gene (reference sequence). CDR3 size: 15 residues. The junction had 14 bases not matched to a gene; V was cut back by 5 bases and J by 6 bases. CDR3 residues: CSAPPAAGVSDTQYF. The CDR3 DNA follows: TGCAGTGCTCCGCCGGCCGCGGGAGTATCGGATACGCAGTATTTT.

The chain recombines TRBV20-1 with TRBJ2-2; tentative D call: TRBD2 (6 bases). There are 15 residues in the CDR3. The germline gives CDR1 DFQATT, CDR2 SNEGSKA (reference sequence). V was shortened by 0 bases and J by 7 bases, with 15 bases between the two germline ends. CDR3 sequence reads: CSARDGGSYSGELFF. Written as DNA, the CDR3 is TGCAGTGCTAGAGACGGGGGATCTTATAGCGGGGAGCTGTTTTTT.

There are many counts of this clonotype. This chain connects TRBV15 to TRBJ2-5, with D perhaps matching TRBD2 (6 bases). The CDR3 length is 21 residues. Germline V CDR1 and CDR2: LNHNV, YYDKDF (reference sequence). The V end lost 5 bases, the J end lost 1 base, and 32 bases lay between the germline ends. CDR3 sequence reads: CATSPLGGGIWGQGSQETQYF. The CDR3 DNA sequence: TGTGCCACCAGCCCCCTTGGAGGAGGGATATGGGGCCAGGGAAGCCAAGAGACCCAGTACTTC.